The entry that follows covers one TCR beta chain sequence. The antigen is unknown. The ends were cut back, 6 bases at V and 2 bases at J, with 21 bases in the middle. This CDR3 spans 17 amino acids. The V gene's germline CDR1 is MNHNS and CDR2 SASEGT. Data came from immunoSEQ multiplex PCR; TCRdb stores just in-frame clones and leaves some out. The table lists about 58,000 clones, under 90% of them singletons. The time point here: week 5, during vaccination. Every single dose of the vaccine, 300 ug of mutant IDH1 20-mer peptide, came with topical imiquimod. Donors had new IDH1-mutant astrocytomas of WHO grade 3 or 4 (ATRX-lost). The data were obtained in a study of a mutant IDH1 vaccine in newly diagnosed glioma. Study information: Either 4-6 weeks after radiotherapy alone or alongside temozolomide, vaccination was begun. The earlier regimen, radiotherapy, temozolomide, or both, was most often both.

The material sequenced was PBMCs, taken from a glioma patient whose treatment included an IDH1 peptide vaccine. The receptor was isolated from a woman aged 45-60 years with glioma. V and J are TRBV6-1 and TRBJ2-3, with a tentative D call TRBD1 (5 bases). In DNA, the CDR3 is TGTGCCAGCAGAGAATCCAGCGACTGGGGCTTCACAGATACGCAGTATTTT. Translating it yields CASRESSDWGFTDTQYF.